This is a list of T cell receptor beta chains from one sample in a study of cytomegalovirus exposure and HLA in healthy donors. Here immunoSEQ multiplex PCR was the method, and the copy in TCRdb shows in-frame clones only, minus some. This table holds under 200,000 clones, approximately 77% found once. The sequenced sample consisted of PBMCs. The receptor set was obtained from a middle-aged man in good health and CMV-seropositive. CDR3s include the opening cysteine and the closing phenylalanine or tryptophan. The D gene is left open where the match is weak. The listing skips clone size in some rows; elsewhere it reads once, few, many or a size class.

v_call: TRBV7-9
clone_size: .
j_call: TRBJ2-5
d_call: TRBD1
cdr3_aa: CASSPGGTGVGETQYF
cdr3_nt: TGTGCCAGCAGCCCAGGGGGGACAGGGGTGGGAGAGACCCAGTACTTC

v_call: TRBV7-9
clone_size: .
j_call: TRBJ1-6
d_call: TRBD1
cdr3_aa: CASSPGTGGSPLHF
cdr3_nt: TGTGCCAGCAGCCCTGGGACAGGGGGCTCACCCCTCCACTTT

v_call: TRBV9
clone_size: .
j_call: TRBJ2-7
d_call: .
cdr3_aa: CASSPQSLFSYEQYF
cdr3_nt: TGTGCCAGCAGCCCACAGAGTCTATTCTCCTACGAGCAGTACTTC

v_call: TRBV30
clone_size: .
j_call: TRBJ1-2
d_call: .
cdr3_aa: CAWSDGANNYGYTF
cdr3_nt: TGTGCCTGGAGTGATGGGGCGAACAACTATGGCTACACCTTC

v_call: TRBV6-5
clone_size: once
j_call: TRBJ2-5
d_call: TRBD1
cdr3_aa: CASSSGTAIQETQYF
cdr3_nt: TGTGCCAGCAGTTCCGGGACAGCCATCCAAGAGACCCAGTACTTC

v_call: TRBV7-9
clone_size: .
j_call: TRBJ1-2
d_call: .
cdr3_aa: CASSLGGVANYGYTF
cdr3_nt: TGTGCCAGCAGCTTAGGGGGGGTAGCTAACTATGGCTACACCTTC

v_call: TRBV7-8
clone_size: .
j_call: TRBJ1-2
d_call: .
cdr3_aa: CASSSGSVYGYTF
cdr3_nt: TGTGCCAGCAGCTCAGGTTCGGTCTATGGCTACACCTTC

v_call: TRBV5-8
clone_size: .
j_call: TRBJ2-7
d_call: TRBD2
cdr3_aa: CASSPGLAGGLSYEQYF
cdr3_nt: TGTGCCAGCAGCCCTGGACTAGCGGGGGGCCTCTCCTACGAGCAGTACTTC

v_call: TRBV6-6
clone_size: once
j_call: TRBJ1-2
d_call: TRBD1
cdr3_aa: CASRAGTGYHGYTF
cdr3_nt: TGTGCCAGCAGAGCCGGGACAGGGTACCATGGCTACACCTTC

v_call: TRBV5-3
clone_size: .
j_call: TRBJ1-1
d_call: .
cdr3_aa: CARSSPERGPGEAFF
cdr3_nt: TGTGCCAGAAGCTCGCCGGAGCGGGGTCCCGGGGAAGCTTTCTTT

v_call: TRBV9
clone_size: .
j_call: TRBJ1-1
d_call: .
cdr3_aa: CASSVGSGFYTEAFF
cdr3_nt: TGTGCCAGCAGCGTAGGGTCAGGGTTCTACACTGAAGCTTTCTTT

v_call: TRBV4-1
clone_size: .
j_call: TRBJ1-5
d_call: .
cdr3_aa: CASSQVGVYQPQHF
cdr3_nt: TGCGCCAGCAGCCAAGTAGGGGTGTATCAGCCCCAGCATTTT

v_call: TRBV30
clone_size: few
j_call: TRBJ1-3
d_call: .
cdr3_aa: CAWGANSGNTIYF
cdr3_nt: TGTGCCTGGGGGGCCAACTCTGGAAACACCATATATTTT

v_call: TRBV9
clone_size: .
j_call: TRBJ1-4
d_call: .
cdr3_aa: CASSVSWGVEKLFF
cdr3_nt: TGTGCCAGCAGCGTTTCTTGGGGGGTTGAAAAACTGTTTTTT

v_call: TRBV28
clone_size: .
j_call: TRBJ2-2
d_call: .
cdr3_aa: CASSLRAGELFF
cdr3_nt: TGTGCCAGCAGTTTGCGGGCCGGGGAGCTGTTTTTT

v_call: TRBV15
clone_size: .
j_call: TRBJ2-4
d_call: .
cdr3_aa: CATSRDRGTKNIQYF
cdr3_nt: TGTGCCACCAGCAGAGACAGGGGAACCAAAAACATTCAGTACTTC

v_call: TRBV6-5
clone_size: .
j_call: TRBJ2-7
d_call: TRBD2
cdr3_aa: CASSYSSSGGYEQYF
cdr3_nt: TGTGCCAGCAGTTACTCGTCTAGCGGGGGCTACGAGCAGTACTTC

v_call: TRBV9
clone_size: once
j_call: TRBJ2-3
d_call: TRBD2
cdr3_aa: CTSSVREGLAGDTQYF
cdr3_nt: TGTACCAGCAGCGTAAGGGAGGGACTAGCCGGGGATACGCAGTATTTT

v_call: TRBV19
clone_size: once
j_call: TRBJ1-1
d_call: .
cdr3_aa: CASSMGRNTEAFF
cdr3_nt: TGTGCCAGTAGTATGGGGAGGAACACTGAAGCTTTCTTT

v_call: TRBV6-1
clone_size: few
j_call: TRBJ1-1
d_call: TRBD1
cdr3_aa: CASSGQGQNTEAFF
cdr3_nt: TGTGCCAGCAGTGGACAGGGTCAAAACACTGAAGCTTTCTTT

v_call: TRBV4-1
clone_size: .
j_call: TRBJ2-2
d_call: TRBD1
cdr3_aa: CASSQDLGTGNTGELFF
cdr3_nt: TGCGCCAGCAGCCAAGATTTGGGGACAGGAAACACCGGGGAGCTGTTTTTT

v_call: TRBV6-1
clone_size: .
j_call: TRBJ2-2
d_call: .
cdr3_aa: CASRTQGQVTGELFF
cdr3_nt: TGTGCCAGCAGAACCCAGGGGCAGGTCACCGGGGAGCTGTTTTTT

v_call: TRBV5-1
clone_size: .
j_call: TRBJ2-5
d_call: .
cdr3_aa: CASSGGTFLLETQYF
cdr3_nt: TGCGCCAGCAGCGGAGGGACTTTCCTACTAGAGACCCAGTACTTC

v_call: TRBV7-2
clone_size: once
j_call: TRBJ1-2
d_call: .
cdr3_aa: CASSFYNYGYTF
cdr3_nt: TGTGCCAGCAGCTTCTACAACTATGGCTACACCTTC